Following are 15 T cell receptor beta chains from one sample sequenced in a study of blood T cell repertoires in COVID-19. Produced via immunoSEQ multiplex PCR; TCRdb's table is partial and in-frame only. The sample lists about 91,000 clones; 82% were seen once. Material: peripheral blood. The receptors originated from a man aged 50-60 years with active or convalescent COVID-19.

As to this clone: No DNA is shown, since the ends of the CDR3 on it are uncertain; the CDR3 is the one TCRdb lists. J is TRBJ1-1 and V is TRBV6-1. A total of 13 residues make up the CDR3, ends included. CDR1 and CDR2 from the germline V gene are MNHNS and SASEGT. The CDR3 here is CASSERWALGTFF.

The chain is built from TRBV3-1 (or the pseudogene TRBV3-2) and TRBJ2-2; TRBD2 matches at 16 bases. Losses at the gene ends were 3 bases for V and 0 bases for J; bases not matched to a gene: 4. The length of the CDR3 is 19 residues. Germline V gene lookup returns CDR1 LGHDT and CDR2 YNNKEL (reference sequence). The CDR3 is CASSHTGTSGGANTGELFF. The CDR3, as DNA: TGTGCCAGCAGCCATACCGGGACTAGCGGGGGGGCGAACACCGGGGAGCTGTTTTTT.

This rearrangement joins TRBV6-1 to TRBJ1-2, with no clear D. Germline V gene lookup returns CDR1 MNHNS and CDR2 SASEGT. The CDR3 is made up of 12 amino acids. Between the trimmed V and J ends, which lost 0 bases and 5 bases, there was a span of 4 bases. CDR3 nucleotides: TGTGCCAGCAGTGAAGCGGCTTATGGCTACACCTTC. Residues: CASSEAAYGYTF.

The V gene is TRBV23-1, the J gene TRBJ2-1, with a tentative D call TRBD2 (6 bases). TRBV23-1 is known as an ORF, though its function is uncertain. CDR3 size: 13 residues. The CDR3 DNA follows: TGCGCGGACCAGAAAGCCGGGGGCAATGAGCAGTTCTTC. This translates into CADQKAGGNEQFF.

In its sample, this clone ranks as medium-sized (0.01 to 0.1%). The chain carries TRBV15 and TRBJ2-1; TRBD1 matches 7 bases. The J segment lost 4 bases and the V segment lost 8 bases, leaving 8 bases of the junction unmatched. The V gene's germline CDR1 is LNHNV and CDR2 YYDKDF (reference sequence). There are 14 residues in the CDR3. CDR3 region: CATATGRNYNEQFF. The CDR3 DNA reads as TGTGCCACCGCGACAGGGAGAAATTACAATGAGCAGTTCTTC.

CDR3 nucleotide sequence: TGCGCCAGCAACCCGGGACAGGGGGCGAGTGAGCAGTACGTC. It encodes CASNPGQGASEQYV. This sequence joins TRBV10-2 and TRBJ2-7; TRBD1 aligns across 12 bases. CDR1 WSHSY and CDR2 SAAADI come from the germline V gene. J gave up 7 bases and V 7 bases, and 8 bases lay outside the gene matches. The CDR3 is 14 residues long.

The gene calls are TRBV19 and TRBJ1-2; 7 nucleotides line up with TRBD1. Germline values: CDR1 LNHDA, CDR2 SQIVND (reference sequence). V shed 6 bases, J shed 3 bases, and the junction held 7 bases outside the gene matches. CDR3 length: 14 amino acids. The CDR3 region is CASRNRGGDYGYTF. The CDR3 nucleotides read TGTGCCAGTAGAAACAGGGGCGGTGACTATGGCTACACCTTC.

The chain carries TRBV19 and TRBJ2-2, with a tentative D call TRBD2 (5 bases). The CDR3 spans 14 residues. CDR1 LNHDA and CDR2 SQIVND come from the germline V gene (reference sequence). V was cut by 6 bases and J by 1 base, with 9 bases left in between. The chain's CDR3 is CASRGGLNTGELFF. In DNA, the CDR3 is TGTGCCAGTAGAGGAGGACTGAACACCGGGGAGCTGTTTTTT.

The chain links TRBV5-1 to TRBJ2-2, with TRBD2 identical over 7 bases. This CDR3 comprises 16 residues. The V and J ends lost 7 bases and 1 base, in that order; junction bases with no gene match: 10. Germline CDR1 reads SGHRS; CDR2 reads YFSETQ. CDR3 DNA sequence: TGCGCCAGCCACGGTGGGCTAGCGGAGAACACCGGGGAGCTGTTTTTT. Its protein product is CASHGGLAENTGELFF.

V is TRBV4-1 and J is TRBJ1-1; tentative D call: TRBD1 (5 bases). V lost 1 base and J lost 5, with 11 bases in between. Germline lookup yields CDR1 MGHRA and CDR2 YSYEKL. The CDR3 loop spans 14 amino acids. The CDR3 DNA is TGCGCCAGCAGCCAAGTCAGGGCAAATACTGAAGCTTTCTTT. Its translation: CASSQVRANTEAFF.

This chain joins TRBV5-4 and TRBJ2-7, with a possible D match to TRBD1 (6 bases). The CDR3 is 13 amino acids. Germline CDR1 and CDR2: SGHNT and YYREEE (reference sequence). V was trimmed by 2 bases and J by 6 bases, leaving 12 bases between them. CDR3 in DNA: TGTGCCAGCAGCTTTTGGCAGGGGAGCGAGCAGTACTTC. It encodes CASSFWQGSEQYF.

J is TRBJ1-1 and V is TRBV7-2, with TRBD1 identical over 7 bases. The CDR3 consists of 13 residues. The ends lost 3 bases at V and 5 bases at J; junction bases unmatched: 3. Per germline, CDR1 SGHTA and CDR2 FQGNSA. In DNA, the CDR3 is TGTGCCAGCAGCTTCCCAGGGGGGACTGAAGCTTTCTTT. Amino acid sequence: CASSFPGGTEAFF.

The J gene is TRBJ2-5, the V gene TRBV18, with 8 bases lining up with TRBD2. Germline CDR1 reads KGHSH; CDR2 reads LQKENI. CDR3 length: 16 amino acids. V lost 2 bases and J lost 1; bases outside the gene matches: 6. CDR3 bases: TGTGCCAGCTCACCAATCGACGGGGGGGCCCAAGAGACCCAGTACTTC. Translation: CASSPIDGGAQETQYF.

This chain uses TRBV12-3 or TRBV12-4 with TRBJ1-2; 8 bases align to TRBD1. The CDR3 consists of 13 residues. Trimming removed 8 bases from V and 1 base from J; junction bases left unmatched: 3. CDR3 protein: CASRDRNNYGYTF. In DNA form, the CDR3 reads TGTGCCAGCCGGGACAGGAATAACTATGGCTACACCTTC.

The chain employs TRBV6-5 and TRBJ1-1; possibly TRBD1 for D (6 bases). Germline V gene sequence: CDR1 MNHEY, CDR2 SVGAGI. With 7 bases removed from V and 4 bases from J, the gap between germline ends came to 13 bases. This CDR3 spans 13 amino acids. The CDR3 spells CASTRGPSTEAFF. For the CDR3, the DNA is TGTGCCAGCACCAGGGGCCCGAGCACTGAAGCTTTCTTT.